This T cell receptor (beta chain) appears in the sequencing data of a study of regulatory T cells in long-lasting Graves disease. This sample's time point: persistent/refractory GD, antithyroid drugs over 5 years with positive TRAb. Generation of the TCR library employed RNA extracted from PBMCs. Arm-PCR of CDR3 regions with iRepertoire HTBI primers generated TCR beta libraries. TCRdb used MiXCR to reprocess the multiplex PCR reads, holding one entry per CDR3 protein. The sample records 600,000 to 850,000 distinct CDR3 sequences, about 32% being singletons. The TCR was taken from a female donor with Graves disease. The specimen was peripheral blood mononuclear cells (PBMCs), collected when the disease was refractory, from a patient treated with antithyroid drugs.

The CDR3 nucleotides read TGTGCCAGCAGCCGAGAGACGGGCAATCAGCCCCAGCATTTT. Translation gives CASSRETGNQPQHF. The rearrangement uses TRBV2 and TRBJ1-5, with D uncertain. The V end lost 6 bases, the J end lost 2 bases, and 11 bases lay between the germline ends. From germline, CDR1 is SNHLY and CDR2 FYNNEI. This CDR3 spans 14 amino acids.